This T cell receptor (beta chain) was captured in a study of shared clonotypes between healthy human individuals. Study results and limitations: Rarefaction showed that sequencing of sorted subsets was incomplete (despite large depth).

To note about this clone: Its antigen is still unknown.

This CDR3 region has 14 residues. The V gene's germline CDR1 is SGHRS and CDR2 YFSETQ. Trimming removed 4 bases from V and 2 bases from J, with 10 bases in between. Only in-frame clones appear in the TCRdb table, and some are missing; sequencing was by immunoSEQ multiplex PCR. The table includes 2.3 million or so clones, about 92% detected once. The chain joins TRBV5-1 to TRBJ1-3; D is perhaps TRBD1 (6 bases). This receptor was obtained from a man aged 18 to 29 in good health. Some clones in this sample may be carry-over from other donors' samples. The sample was naive CD4+ T cells from PBMCs. Regarding subset: CD45RA+ positively selected. CDR3 nucleotide sequence: TGCGCCAGCAGCAAGGGGGTAGCTGGAAACACCATATATTTT. The encoded protein is CASSKGVAGNTIYF. The full variable domain, with the rest looked up from reference TRBV5-1 and TRBJ1-3, is KAGVTQTPRYLIKTRGQQVTLSCSPISGHRSVSWYQQTPGQGLQFLFEYFSETQRNKGNFPGRFSGRQFSNSRSEMNVSTLELGDSALYLCASSKGVAGNTIYFGEGSWLTVV.